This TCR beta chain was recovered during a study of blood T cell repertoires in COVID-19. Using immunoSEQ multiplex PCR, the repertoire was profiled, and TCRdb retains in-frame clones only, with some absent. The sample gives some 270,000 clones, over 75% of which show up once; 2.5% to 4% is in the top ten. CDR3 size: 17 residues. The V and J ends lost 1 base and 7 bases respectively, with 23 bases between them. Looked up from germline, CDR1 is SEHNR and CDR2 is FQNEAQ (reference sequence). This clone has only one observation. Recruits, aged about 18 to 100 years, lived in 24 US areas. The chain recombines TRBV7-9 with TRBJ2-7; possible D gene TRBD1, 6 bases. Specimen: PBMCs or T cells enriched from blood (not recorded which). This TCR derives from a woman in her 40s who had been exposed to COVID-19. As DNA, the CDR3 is TGTGCCAGCAGCTTAGGGCAGGGGACCACATCCCTACGAGAGCAGTACTTC. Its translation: CASSLGQGTTSLREQYF.